The rows below give T cell receptor beta chains drawn from one sample of a study of T cell changes during pregnancy in multiple sclerosis. Profiling relied on immunoSEQ multiplex PCR, and the TCRdb table lists in-frame clones only, not all of them. The table lists 11,000 or so clones, around 94% of them singletons. This material consisted of CD4+ T cells from peripheral blood mononuclear cells, taken before pregnancy. These receptors came from a female donor with multiple sclerosis, enrolled in a pregnancy study. Each CDR3 is given without its conserved first and last residue. A clone size is listed for some rows: how often the clone was seen (once, few, many), or a class if it is expanded.

J | V | size | CDR3
TRBJ2-5 | TRBV6-1 | - | ASSEAVSGGATGETQY
TRBJ2-7 | TRBV7-6 | - | ASSSQGQKTYEQY
TRBJ1-1 | TRBV19 | - | ASRNRGGTEAF
TRBJ2-3 | TRBV2 | once | ASRVLAGGLVDTQY
TRBJ2-3 | TRBV5-1 | - | ASSLRGVSTDTQY
TRBJ2-7 | TRBV6-1 | once | ASSGSGLRGSEQY
TRBJ1-2 | TRBV7-2 | - | ASSLGRGANYGYT
TRBJ2-2 | TRBV19 | - | ASGDRNTGELF
TRBJ2-3 | TRBV7-7 | - | ASSRGTSNADTQY
TRBJ2-6 | TRBV4-2 | once | ASRGFGANVLT
TRBJ1-1 | TRBV5-1 | - | ASSLTGAGDTEAF
TRBJ2-3 | TRBV4-1 | - | ASRDGLAGGSTDTQY
TRBJ2-3 | TRBV4-2 | - | ASSPQRGGPSSTDTQY
TRBJ2-7 | TRBV6-5 | - | ASSRNTGVYEQY
TRBJ2-7 | TRBV5-1 | - | ASSLLWEAGASSYEQY
TRBJ2-6 | TRBV5-1 | - | ASSSPPSSGANVLT
TRBJ1-2 | TRBV18 | - | ASSSLRTKWGYT
TRBJ1-6 | TRBV5-1 | - | ASSTGGAGISPLH
TRBJ1-4 | TRBV19 | - | ASGGSRGGNEKLF
TRBJ1-2 | TRBV6-1 | - | AGQANYGYT
TRBJ2-7 | TRBV19 | - | ASSDPPNPGVSYEQY
TRBJ2-5 | TRBV18 | - | ASSVGLAGPETQY
TRBJ2-7 | TRBV6-5 | - | ASSYSTASYEQY
TRBJ1-1 | TRBV4-1 | once | ASSHLGQRNTEAF
TRBJ2-1 | TRBV29-1 | - | SVDGTSGGSYNEQF
TRBJ1-3 | TRBV7-9 | - | ASSADSYGSGNTIY
TRBJ1-1 | TRBV19 | - | ASSIPFGTEAF
TRBJ1-3 | TRBV4-1 | - | ASATSRGSGNTIY
TRBJ2-1 | TRBV7-2 | - | ASSLIGTGSYNEQF
TRBJ1-2 | TRBV18 | once | ASSPQAGGDADGYT
TRBJ1-2 | TRBV11-1 | - | ASSFTASGGYT
TRBJ1-2 | TRBV14 | once | ASSTVGRVGGYT
TRBJ1-2 | TRBV2 | few | ASRGDRGQYGYT
TRBJ1-2 | TRBV19 | - | ASSMSGVGYT
TRBJ2-3 | TRBV7-9 | - | ASSSVLRGTDTQY
TRBJ2-1 | TRBV19 | - | ASTRINAGGRGNEQF
TRBJ1-2 | TRBV5-8 | - | ASSLWQGADGYT
TRBJ2-7 | TRBV19 | - | ASRGTGTYEQY
TRBJ1-1 | TRBV11-2 | - | ASSLGLGAAF
TRBJ1-2 | TRBV18 | - | ASSPRGVDYGYT
TRBJ2-1 | TRBV5-1 | - | ASSFGQGYEQF
TRBJ2-3 | TRBV2 | - | ASSAWRGGDTQY
TRBJ1-1 | TRBV13 | - | ASSPGLTSTEAF
TRBJ2-5 | TRBV2 | - | ASTVGRGGPIPQY
TRBJ1-2 | TRBV5-4 | - | ASSLAGERGYT
TRBJ1-4 | TRBV9 | few | ASSVEGQGNWNEKLF
TRBJ1-1 | TRBV6-1 | - | ASSVTGGDTEAF
TRBJ2-5 | TRBV6-6 | - | ASSGDSQETQY
TRBJ1-1 | TRBV19 | - | ASSTWGGRGNTEAF
TRBJ2-5 | TRBV5-1 | - | ASSLEQGRETQY
TRBJ2-1 | TRBV11-2 | once | ASSLDPGTYLHWQF
TRBJ2-1 | TRBV9 | - | ASSPRLAATYNEQF
TRBJ1-1 | TRBV4-1 | once | ASSQAVITGVKTEAF
TRBJ1-1 | TRBV7-9 | - | ASSTDREYTEAF
TRBJ1-1 | TRBV5-1 | - | ASSSGNTEAF
TRBJ1-1 | TRBV5-1 | - | ASSLTGVVWNTEAF
TRBJ1-6 | TRBV27 | - | ASSARQGYNSPLH